This passage covers 23 T cell receptor beta chains from one sample sequenced in a study of shared clonotypes between healthy human individuals. Generated by immunoSEQ multiplex PCR, the TCRdb table keeps only in-frame clones and is missing some. This table holds about 2.1 million clones, about 94% found once. The naive CD8 fraction comprised CD45RO-negative cells positively selected for CCR7 and excluded terminally differentiated effector memory CD45RA+ cells. Sequenced: naive CD8+ T cells from PBMCs. The receptors were gathered from a man aged 18 to 35 in good health. Some clones in this sample may be carry-over from other donors' samples.

The J gene is TRBJ1-5, the V gene TRBV10-3; 9 nucleotides line up with TRBD1. CDR1 and CDR2 (germline): ENHRY, SYGVKD. CDR3 length equals 15 residues. V was pared by 9 bases and J by 1 base, with 7 bases of the junction left unmatched. The DNA of the CDR3 is TGTGCCATAGGACAGGGGTTGGCAAGCAATCAGCCCCAGCATTTT. Protein: CAIGQGLASNQPQHF.

The rearrangement uses TRBV7-3 and TRBJ2-1; weak D call: TRBD2 (5 bases). This CDR3 region has 13 residues. V was trimmed by 4 bases and J by 9 bases, leaving 13 bases between them. Germline V gene sequence: CDR1 SGHTA, CDR2 FQGTGA. The CDR3: CASSSTSEAEQFF. CDR3 in DNA: TGTGCCAGCAGCTCAACATCGGAGGCTGAGCAGTTCTTC.

V gene TRBV28 combines with J gene TRBJ2-4; 7 nucleotides align to TRBD2. Germline V gene data show CDR1 as MDHEN and CDR2 as SYDVKM. This CDR3 is built from 15 residues. V shed 7 bases, J shed 5 bases, and the junction held 11 bases outside the gene matches. CDR3 amino acids: CASTPGKREQNIQYF. Here the CDR3 DNA reads TGTGCCAGCACCCCGGGAAAGCGGGAACAAAACATTCAGTACTTC.

This clone has a single count. The rearrangement links TRBV2 to TRBJ2-7; 15 nucleotides agree with TRBD2. The CDR3 has 15 residues. V shed 6 bases and J 4 bases; nucleotides not matched to a gene: 4. Germline V lookup: CDR1 SNHLY, CDR2 FYNNEI. This CDR3 reads CASRGLAGGIYEQYF. CDR3 DNA: TGTGCCAGCAGGGGACTAGCGGGAGGTATTTACGAGCAGTACTTC.

V gene TRBV7-3 combines with J gene TRBJ2-5; 10 bases agree with TRBD2. The junction had 7 bases not matched to a gene; V was cut back by 5 bases and J by 4 bases. Germline CDR1 reads SGHTA; CDR2 reads FQGTGA. The CDR3 is 15 amino acids. CDR3 DNA: TGTGCCAGCAGCCCGGCGACTAGCGGGTTAGAGACCCAGTACTTC. It encodes CASSPATSGLETQYF.

On this clone itself: This same CDR3 is encoded by further DNA sequences in the sample. V gene TRBV4-2 combines with J gene TRBJ2-1; 9 bases fit TRBD2. The germline gives CDR1 LGHNA, CDR2 YNFKEQ. This CDR3 contains 15 residues. The V gene end was trimmed by 1 base and the J gene end by 3 bases; junction bases not matched to a gene: 1. The CDR3 nucleotides are TGTGCCAGCAGCCAAGGACTAGCGGTCTACAATGAGCAGTTCTTC. Amino acid sequence: CASSQGLAVYNEQFF.

The chain recombines TRBV27 with TRBJ2-2; TRBD2 aligns across 11 bases. Looked up from germline, CDR1 is MNHEY and CDR2 is SMNVEV (reference sequence). This CDR3 spans 15 amino acids. With V trimmed by 6 bases and J by 5 bases, 5 bases remained unmatched. The CDR3 reads CASSLAGGPTGELFF. The CDR3 DNA is TGTGCCAGCAGCTTAGCGGGAGGGCCTACCGGGGAGCTGTTTTTT.

This clone was seen a single time. This chain joins TRBV7-9 and TRBJ1-2; D perhaps matches TRBD1 (6 bases). From germline, CDR1 is SEHNR and CDR2 FQNEAQ (reference sequence). The CDR3 length is 15 residues. The V and J ends lost 0 bases and 4 bases respectively, with 12 bases between them. The chain's CDR3 is CASSLADAGAYGYTF. CDR3 in DNA: TGTGCCAGCAGCTTAGCCGACGCAGGGGCCTATGGCTACACCTTC.

In its sample, this clone was seen a few times. The rearrangement uses TRBV7-3 and TRBJ1-1; D call uncertain. Germline lookup yields CDR1 SGHTA and CDR2 FQGTGA. The CDR3 runs 13 residues. Between the trimmed V and J ends, which lost 4 bases and 1 base, there was a span of 7 bases. The CDR3 protein is CASSSPGNTEAFF. DNA for the CDR3: TGTGCCAGCAGCTCCCCGGGGAACACTGAAGCTTTCTTT.

The chain recombines TRBV9 with TRBJ2-3; D ambiguous. The CDR3 loop spans 13 amino acids. V lost 5 bases, J lost 1 base, and 8 bases lay in between. In germline, CDR1 is SGDLS, CDR2 YYNGEE. The CDR3, as DNA: TGTGCCAGCAGTACACTTGGCACAGATACGCAGTATTTT. Translated, it gives CASSTLGTDTQYF.

The chain employs TRBV12-5 and TRBJ1-1; D is ambiguous. The ends were cut back, 7 bases at V and 3 bases at J, with 15 bases in the middle. From germline, CDR1 is LGHNT and CDR2 FRNRAP. CDR3 size: 14 residues. The CDR3 DNA reads TGTGCTAGTGACTCCGGGCGGGGAGACACTGAAGCTTTCTTT. This translates into CASDSGRGDTEAFF.

As regards this clone: The same CDR3 can be traced to other DNA sequences in this sample. The chain employs TRBV7-9 and TRBJ2-7; possible D gene TRBD1, 5 bases. Trimming took 5 bases from V and 0 from J, leaving 11 bases between them. This CDR3 spans 14 amino acids. Germline-derived CDR1 and CDR2 are SEHNR and FQNEAQ (reference sequence). CDR3: CASSPRTNSYEQYF. The CDR3 nucleotides read TGTGCCAGCAGCCCGAGGACAAACTCCTACGAGCAGTACTTC. Full variable domain (missing parts from reference TRBV7-9 and TRBJ2-7): DTGVSQNPRHKITKRGQNVTFRCDPISEHNRLYWYRQTLGQGPEFLTYFQNEAQLEKSRLLSDRFSAERPKGSFSTLEIQRTEQGDSAMYLCASSPRTNSYEQYFGPGTRLTVT.

The chain joins TRBV6-5 to TRBJ2-7, with D possibly called TRBD1 or TRBD2 (5 bases each). Germline-derived CDR1 and CDR2 are MNHEY and SVGAGI. V was cut by 6 bases and J by 4 bases, with 13 bases left in between. The CDR3 length is 13 residues. CDR3 sequence (DNA): TGTGCCAGCAGCCCACTGGGGGAGTACGAGCAGTACTTC. It yields the protein CASSPLGEYEQYF.

In nucleotides, the CDR3 is TGTGCCAGCAGCCTGGAGGAGCTAGCGGGGTCCTACGAGCAGTACTTC. This encodes CASSLEELAGSYEQYF. V usage is TRBV9 and J usage is TRBJ2-7; 9 nucleotides agree with TRBD2. V trimming: 4 bases; J trimming: 1 base; junction bases outside the gene matches: 9. Germline CDR1 reads SGDLS; CDR2 reads YYNGEE. The CDR3 covers 16 residues.

V and J are TRBV29-1 and TRBJ1-1; maybe TRBD1 (6 bases). Germline V gives CDR1 SQVTM, CDR2 ANQGSEA. Deletions cut 3 bases from V and 4 bases from J, with 15 bases between. The CDR3 spans 14 residues. For the CDR3, the DNA is TGCAGCGTTGAGGGTCCACAGGGTAGCACTGAAGCTTTCTTT. Residues: CSVEGPQGSTEAFF.

The rearrangement joins TRBV7-6 to TRBJ2-1, with TRBD2 identical over 13 bases. V lost 1 base and J lost 8; bases outside the gene matches: 14. The CDR3 is made up of 19 amino acids. The germline gives CDR1 SGHVS, CDR2 FNYEAQ. CDR3 sequence reads: CASSLGVSLAGGRFDEQFF. CDR3 coding DNA: TGTGCCAGCAGCTTAGGCGTTTCACTAGCGGGAGGGCGTTTTGATGAGCAGTTCTTC.

The rearrangement links TRBV7-3 to TRBJ2-2, with a weak D call TRBD1 (5 bases). V lost 2 bases and J lost 1, with 8 bases in between. The CDR3 consists of 15 residues. Per the germline V gene, CDR1 is SGHTA and CDR2 is FQGTGA. Written as DNA, the CDR3 is TGTGCCAGCAGCTTAGACAGAATGAACACCGGGGAGCTGTTTTTT. Its protein product is CASSLDRMNTGELFF.

The chain joins TRBV27 to TRBJ1-1; TRBD1 matches 7 bases. Germline V gene data show CDR1 as MNHEY and CDR2 as SMNVEV (reference sequence). V was pared by 2 bases and J by 5 bases, with 17 bases of the junction left unmatched. CDR3 length: 18 amino acids. Here the CDR3 reads CASSLLFPTGVVWTEAFF. CDR3 sequence (DNA): TGTGCCAGCAGTTTACTATTTCCAACAGGGGTGGTTTGGACTGAAGCTTTCTTT.

The V and J genes are TRBV28 and TRBJ1-1; the D gene is possibly TRBD1 (5 bases). Germline assignment: CDR1 MDHEN and CDR2 SYDVKM. Between the trimmed V and J ends, which lost 7 bases and 5 bases, there was a span of 17 bases. The CDR3 is 14 amino acids. CDR3 region: CASTRGRVGTEAFF. The CDR3 DNA is TGTGCCAGCACCCGGGGCCGGGTTGGAACTGAAGCTTTCTTT. The full variable domain, with the rest looked up from reference TRBV28 and TRBJ1-1, is DVKVTQSSRYLVKRTGEKVFLECVQDMDHENMFWYRQDPGLGLRLIYFSYDVKMKEKGDIPEGYSVSREKKERFSLILESASTNQTSMYLCASTRGRVGTEAFFGQGTRLTVV.

The gene calls are TRBV2 and TRBJ2-7, with TRBD2 matching over 13 bases. The V gene end was trimmed by 9 bases and the J gene end by 3 bases; junction bases not matched to a gene: 2. Germline values: CDR1 SNHLY, CDR2 FYNNEI. The length of the CDR3 is 13 residues. CDR3 residues: CARGLAGIYEQYF. CDR3 DNA sequence: TGTGCCAGGGGACTAGCGGGGATCTACGAGCAGTACTTC.

The chain carries TRBV25-1 and TRBJ2-1; tentative D call: TRBD1 (5 bases). V lost 10 bases, J lost 1 base, and 23 bases lay in between. Germline-derived CDR1 and CDR2 are MGHDK and SYGVNS. The CDR3 runs 17 residues. The CDR3: CANRRIIQGYSYNEQFF. CDR3 in DNA: TGTGCCAACCGAAGAATAATTCAGGGTTATTCCTACAATGAGCAGTTCTTC.

J is TRBJ2-3 and V is TRBV7-9; a weak D match, TRBD2 (6 bases). The V gene lost 0 bases and the J gene lost 4 bases, with 17 bases spanning the gap. The CDR3 extends over 17 amino acids. From germline, CDR1 is SEHNR and CDR2 FQNEAQ (reference sequence). Written as DNA, the CDR3 is TGTGCCAGCAGCTTAGCGGGGGGTGGCAGGGATTCAGATACGCAGTATTTT. It yields the protein CASSLAGGGRDSDTQYF.

The chain has TRBV5-6 and TRBJ2-7; D is unclear. V lost 6 bases, J lost 0 bases, and 16 bases lay in between. CDR3 length: 15 residues. Germline CDR1 and CDR2: SGHDT and YYEEEE. The CDR3 sequence is CASTPAVEPSYEQYF. For the CDR3, the DNA is TGTGCCAGCACCCCGGCGGTCGAACCCTCCTACGAGCAGTACTTC.